This T cell receptor (beta chain) was documented in a study of OX40 agonist ivuxolimab in advanced cancers. This CDR3 comprises 13 residues. CDR1 and CDR2 (germline): SEHNR, FQNEAQ (reference sequence). The V and J ends lost 2 bases and 10 bases respectively, with 12 bases between them. Clones were read by immunoSEQ multiplex PCR, and TCRdb kept only the in-frame ones, dropping some. The profile shows about 16,000 clones, around 93% of them singletons. The material was CD4+ or CD8+ T cells sorted from blood, obtained in a trial of the OX40 agonist ivuxolimab. The sequence came from an adult with an advanced solid tumor such as melanoma, head and neck, liver or kidney cancer. The chain combines TRBV7-9 with TRBJ2-1; TRBD2 is a possible D gene (5 bases). The CDR3 coding sequence is TGTGCCAGCAGCTTATCATGGGAGCCGGAGCAGTTCTTC. As protein: CASSLSWEPEQFF. Together with reference TRBV7-9 and TRBJ2-1, the CDR3 gives the full variable domain: DTGVSQNPRHKITKRGQNVTFRCDPISEHNRLYWYRQTLGQGPEFLTYFQNEAQLEKSRLLSDRFSAERPKGSFSTLEIQRTEQGDSAMYLCASSLSWEPEQFFGPGTRLTVL.